The rows below give T cell receptor beta chains drawn from one sample of a study of radiation and T cells in renal cell carcinoma. Some clones are missing from TCRdb's copy, which holds only in-frame ones; the method was immunoSEQ multiplex PCR. The sample lists about 130,000 clones; roughly four fifths were seen once. The sample in question was blood, obtained from a patient whose treatment included radiotherapy and nephrectomy. The receptors stem from a man aged 45 to 65 with renal cell carcinoma. CDR3s include the opening cysteine and the closing phenylalanine or tryptophan. The D gene is left open where the match is weak. Clone size is shown for a subset of rows, as once, few, many or a class of expanded clone.

13,-,TRBV29-1,TRBD1,TRBJ2-7,CSVAGTGFVEQYF,TGCAGCGTTGCGGGGACAGGGTTCGTCGAGCAGTACTTC
16,-,TRBV5-6,-,TRBJ2-6,CASSLLGRSGANVLTF,TGTGCCAGCAGCTTGTTAGGGCGCTCTGGGGCCAACGTCCTGACTTTC
12,-,TRBV30,-,TRBJ2-1,CAWSGTSDEQFF,TGTGCCTGGAGCGGGACGTCTGATGAGCAGTTCTTC
13,-,TRBV19,-,TRBJ2-5,CATQNGRQETQYF,TGTGCCACACAAAACGGGAGACAAGAGACCCAGTACTTC
14,once,TRBV4-3,TRBD1,TRBJ1-2,CASSQGQGSYGYTF,TGCGCCAGCAGCCAAGGACAGGGAAGCTATGGCTACACCTTC
17,-,TRBV5-6,-,TRBJ1-3,CASSQPMGSFDRNTIYF,TGTGCCAGCAGCCAGCCGATGGGAAGTTTCGATCGGAACACCATATATTTT
17,-,TRBV28,-,TRBJ2-1,CASRSEGTGRGYNEQFF,TGTGCCAGCAGATCTGAAGGAACAGGAAGAGGTTACAATGAGCAGTTCTTC
18,-,TRBV27,-,TRBJ1-5,CASSPIGGTYRSNQPQHF,TGTGCCAGCAGTCCCATAGGAGGTACCTATCGTAGCAATCAGCCCCAGCATTTT
15,-,TRBV7-9,TRBD2,TRBJ2-7,CASSFQFGTNYEQYF,TGTGCCAGCAGCTTTCAATTCGGGACTAACTACGAGCAGTACTTC
15,-,TRBV2,-,TRBJ2-3,CASKPRDTLIDTQYF,TGTGCCAGCAAACCCCGGGACACCCTGATTGATACGCAGTATTTT
15,-,TRBV19,TRBD1,TRBJ1-1,CASGRDRGQGTEAFF,TGTGCCTCGGGGCGGGACAGGGGGCAAGGCACTGAAGCTTTCTTT
13,-,TRBV19,-,TRBJ1-1,CASSIQGRTEAFF,TGTGCCAGTAGTATCCAGGGTCGGACTGAAGCTTTCTTT
15,-,TRBV28,TRBD2,TRBJ2-7,CASRVTSGRADEQYF,TGTGCCAGCAGGGTGACTAGCGGGAGGGCCGACGAGCAGTACTTC
15,-,TRBV9,-,TRBJ2-2,CASSVGGQNTGELFF,TGTGCCAGCAGCGTAGGGGGGCAGAACACCGGGGAGCTGTTTTTT